The 8 T cell receptor beta chains presented below share a single source sample, sequenced in a study of graft-versus-host responses after intestinal transplantation (dated by TCRdb to the early 2020s). Antigens for these TCRs are unknown. The sample's time point label, decoded: cells obtained before transplantation from donor or recipient. Receptor libraries were prepared by the immunoSEQ multiplex PCR assay. TCRdb retrieved this table from immuneACCESS and kept in-frame rearrangements only. Not all clones are present; in checked studies, unresolved V genes account for under half, and no reason is known for the remainder. The sample includes more than 80,000 clones, with 75% to 90% observed a single time. About 18% of the sample belongs to the ten largest clones. The sequencing here drew on unstimulated CD8+ T cells sorted from spleen or lymph node cells, taken before intestinal transplant. Receptor source: a human donor who received an intestinal transplant.

The chain recombines TRBV4-1 with TRBJ2-7; TRBD2 might be the D (5 bases). Germline loops: CDR1 MGHRA, CDR2 YSYEKL. V lost 4 bases and J lost 6, with 25 bases in between. CDR3 size: 17 residues. The chain's CDR3 is CASSPTARGQFPREQYF. The CDR3 DNA is TGCGCCAGCAGCCCTACCGCCCGAGGGCAATTTCCCCGCGAGCAGTACTTC.

The CDR3 sequence is CASSGTLRFHVEDRGSEQFF. The CDR3 nucleotides are TGTGCCAGCAGCGGGACCCTCAGGTTTCATGTGGAAGACAGGGGGAGTGAGCAGTTCTTC. The chain links TRBV9 to TRBJ2-1; 9 positions match TRBD1. Germline V CDR1 and CDR2: SGDLS, YYNGEE. V trimming: 3 bases; J trimming: 9 bases; junction bases outside the gene matches: 25. The CDR3 runs 20 residues. Full variable domain (remainder filled in from reference TRBV9 and TRBJ2-1): DSGVTQTPKHLITATGQRVTLRCSPRSGDLSVYWYQQSLDQGLQFLIQYYNGEERAKGNILERFSAQQFPDLHSELNLSSLELGDSALYFCASSGTLRFHVEDRGSEQFFGPGTRLTVL.

The V and J genes are TRBV7-9 and TRBJ1-1; no firm D call. Looked up from germline, CDR1 is SEHNR and CDR2 is FQNEAQ (reference sequence). V lost 5 bases to trimming and J lost 0 bases, with 10 bases between them. The CDR3 has 14 residues. CDR3 bases: TGTGCCAGCAGCGTGAGGATCATGAACACTGAAGCTTTCTTT. Translating it yields CASSVRIMNTEAFF.

This chain joins TRBV7-9 and TRBJ2-5, with 8 bases lining up with TRBD1. Germline CDR1 is SEHNR and CDR2 is FQNEAQ (reference sequence). J gave up 0 bases and V 5 bases, and 2 bases lay outside the gene matches. The CDR3 is 14 amino acids. The CDR3 is CASSPDRDQETQYF. Here the CDR3 DNA reads TGTGCCAGCAGCCCGGACAGGGACCAAGAGACCCAGTACTTC.

The chain combines TRBV5-4 with TRBJ2-6; D is unresolved. The V gene lost 6 bases and the J gene lost 0 bases, with 10 bases spanning the gap. The CDR3 is made up of 15 amino acids. Germline V gene sequence: CDR1 SGHNT, CDR2 YYREEE (reference sequence). CDR3 bases: TGTGCCAGCACCCGGTTCGGCTCTGGGGCCAACGTCCTGACTTTC. Translating it yields CASTRFGSGANVLTF. Full variable domain (remainder filled in from reference TRBV5-4 and TRBJ2-6): ETGVTQSPTHLIKTRGQQVTLRCSSQSGHNTVSWYQQALGQGPQFIFQYYREEENGRGNFPPRFSGLQFPNYSSELNVNALELDDSALYLCASTRFGSGANVLTFGAGSRLTVL.

This clone was counted between two and nine times. The chain has TRBV28 and TRBJ2-7; 8 nucleotides match TRBD1. The CDR3 has 15 amino acids. CDR1 and CDR2 (germline): MDHEN, SYDVKM. The junction had 9 bases not matched to a gene; V was cut back by 5 bases and J by 3 bases. This chain's CDR3 is CASSGWGDRGYEQYF. CDR3 nucleotide sequence: TGTGCCAGCAGTGGATGGGGCGACAGGGGCTACGAGCAGTACTTC.

The chain joins TRBV19 to TRBJ2-1; 9 positions agree with TRBD2. V lost 3 bases and J lost 7; bases outside the gene matches: 13. CDR1 LNHDA and CDR2 SQIVND come from the germline V gene (reference sequence). There are 17 residues in the CDR3. This CDR3 is CASSITLWAGGRNEQFF. CDR3 DNA: TGTGCCAGTAGTATTACCCTTTGGGCGGGGGGGCGGAATGAGCAGTTCTTC.

The chain employs TRBV13 and TRBJ2-5; 9 bases agree with TRBD2. J lost 3 bases, V lost 3 bases, and 5 bases had no gene match. In germline, CDR1 is PRHDT, CDR2 FYEKMQ (reference sequence). This CDR3 has 15 amino acids. The CDR3 loop reads CASSFSGSEEETQYF. The CDR3 nucleotides are TGTGCCAGCAGCTTTAGCGGGAGTGAGGAAGAGACCCAGTACTTC. The whole variable domain, filled in from reference TRBV13 and TRBJ2-5, reads AAGVIQSPRHLIKEKRETATLKCYPIPRHDTVYWYQQGPGQDPQFLISFYEKMQSDKGSIPDRFSAQQFSDYHSELNMSSLELGDSALYFCASSFSGSEEETQYFGPGTRLLVL.